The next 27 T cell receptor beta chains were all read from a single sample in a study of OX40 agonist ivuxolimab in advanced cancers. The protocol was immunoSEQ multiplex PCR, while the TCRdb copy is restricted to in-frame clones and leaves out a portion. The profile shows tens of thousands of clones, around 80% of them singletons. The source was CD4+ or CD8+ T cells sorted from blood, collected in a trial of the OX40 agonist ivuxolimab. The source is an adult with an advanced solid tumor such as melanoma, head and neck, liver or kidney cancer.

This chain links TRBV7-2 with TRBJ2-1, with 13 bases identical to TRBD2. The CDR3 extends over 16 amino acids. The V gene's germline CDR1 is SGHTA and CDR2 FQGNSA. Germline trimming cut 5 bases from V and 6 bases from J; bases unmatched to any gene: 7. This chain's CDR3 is CASSLSGTSGTNEQFF. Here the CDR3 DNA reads TGTGCCAGCAGCCTCTCCGGGACTAGCGGGACCAATGAGCAGTTCTTC.

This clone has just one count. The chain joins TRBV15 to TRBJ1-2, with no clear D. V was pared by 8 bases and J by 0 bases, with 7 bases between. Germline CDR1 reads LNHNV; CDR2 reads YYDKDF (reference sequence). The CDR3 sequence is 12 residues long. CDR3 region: CATGGANYGYTF. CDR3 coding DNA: TGTGCCACCGGCGGAGCTAACTATGGCTACACCTTC.

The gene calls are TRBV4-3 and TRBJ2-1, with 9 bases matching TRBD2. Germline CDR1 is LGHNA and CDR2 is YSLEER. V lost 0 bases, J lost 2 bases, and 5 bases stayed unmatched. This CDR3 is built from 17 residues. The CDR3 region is CASSQDPGLAAYNEQFF. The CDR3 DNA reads TGCGCCAGCAGCCAAGATCCGGGACTAGCAGCCTACAATGAGCAGTTCTTC.

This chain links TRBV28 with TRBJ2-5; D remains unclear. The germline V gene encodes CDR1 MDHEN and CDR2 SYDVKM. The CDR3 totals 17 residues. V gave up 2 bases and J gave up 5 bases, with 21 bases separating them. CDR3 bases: TGTGCCAGCAGTTTACTGTCGGAGACCCCCTTTCGGGAGACCCAGTACTTC. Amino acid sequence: CASSLLSETPFRETQYF.

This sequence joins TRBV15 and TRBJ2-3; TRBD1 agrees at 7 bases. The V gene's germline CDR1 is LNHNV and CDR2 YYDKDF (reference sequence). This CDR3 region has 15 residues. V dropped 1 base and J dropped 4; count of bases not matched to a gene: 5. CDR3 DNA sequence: TGTGCCACCAGCAGAGCCCCAGGGGGAGCAGATACGCAGTATTTT. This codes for CATSRAPGGADTQYF. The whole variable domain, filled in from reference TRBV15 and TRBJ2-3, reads DAMVIQNPRYQVTQFGKPVTLSCSQTLNHNVMYWYQQKSSQAPKLLFHYYDKDFNNEADTPDNFQSRRPNTSFCFLDIRSPGLGDTAMYLCATSRAPGGADTQYFGPGTRLTVL.

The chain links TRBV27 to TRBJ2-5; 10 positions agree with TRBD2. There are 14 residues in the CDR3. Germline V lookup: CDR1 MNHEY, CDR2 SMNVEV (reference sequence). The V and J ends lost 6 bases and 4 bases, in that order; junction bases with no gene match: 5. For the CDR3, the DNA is TGTGCCAGCAGGCTAGCGGGGGCTGGAGAGACCCAGTACTTC. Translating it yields CASRLAGAGETQYF.

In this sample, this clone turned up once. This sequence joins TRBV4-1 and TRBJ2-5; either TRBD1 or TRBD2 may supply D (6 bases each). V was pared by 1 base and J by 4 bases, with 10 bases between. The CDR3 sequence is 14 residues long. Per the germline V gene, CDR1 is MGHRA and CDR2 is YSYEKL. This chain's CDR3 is CASSQVQGGETQYF. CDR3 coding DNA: TGCGCCAGCAGCCAAGTACAGGGAGGAGAGACCCAGTACTTC.

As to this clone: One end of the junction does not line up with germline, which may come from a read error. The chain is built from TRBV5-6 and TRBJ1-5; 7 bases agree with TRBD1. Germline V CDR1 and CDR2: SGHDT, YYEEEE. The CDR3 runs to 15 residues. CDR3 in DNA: TGTGCCAGCGGCTTGAGGGACAGCCCTAATCAGCCCCAGCATTTT. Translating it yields CASGLRDSPNQPQHF. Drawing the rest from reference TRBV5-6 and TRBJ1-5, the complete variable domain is DAGVTQSPTHLIKTRGQQVTLRCSPKSGHDTVSWYQQALGQGPQFIFQYYEEEERQRGNFPDRFSGHQFPNYSSELNVNALLLGDSALYLCASGLRDSPNQPQHFGDGTRLSIL.

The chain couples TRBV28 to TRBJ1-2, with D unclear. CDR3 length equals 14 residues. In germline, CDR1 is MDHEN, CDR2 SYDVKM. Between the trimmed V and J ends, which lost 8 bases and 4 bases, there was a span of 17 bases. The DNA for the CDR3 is TGTGCCAGCTTGCATCGACTCCGGAGCTATGGCTACACCTTC. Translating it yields CASLHRLRSYGYTF.

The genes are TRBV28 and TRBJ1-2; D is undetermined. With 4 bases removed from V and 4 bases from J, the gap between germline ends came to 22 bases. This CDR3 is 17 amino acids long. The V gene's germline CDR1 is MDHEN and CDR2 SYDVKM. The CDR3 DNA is TGTGCCAGCAGTTCAACACGCCAGGCCGGAGGTTCCTATGGCTACACCTTC. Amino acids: CASSSTRQAGGSYGYTF.

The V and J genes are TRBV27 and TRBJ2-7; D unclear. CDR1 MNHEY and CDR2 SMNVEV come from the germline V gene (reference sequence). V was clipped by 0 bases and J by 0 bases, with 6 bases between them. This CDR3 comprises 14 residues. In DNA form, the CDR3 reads TGTGCCAGCAGTTTATCTGCGGACTCCTACGAGCAGTACGTC. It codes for CASSLSADSYEQYV.

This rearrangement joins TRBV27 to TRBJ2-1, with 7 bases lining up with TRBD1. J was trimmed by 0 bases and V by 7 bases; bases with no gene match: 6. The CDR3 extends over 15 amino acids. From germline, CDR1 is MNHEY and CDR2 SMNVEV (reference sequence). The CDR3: CASKRGHGSYNEQFF. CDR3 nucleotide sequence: TGTGCCAGCAAGAGGGGGCACGGCTCCTACAATGAGCAGTTCTTC.

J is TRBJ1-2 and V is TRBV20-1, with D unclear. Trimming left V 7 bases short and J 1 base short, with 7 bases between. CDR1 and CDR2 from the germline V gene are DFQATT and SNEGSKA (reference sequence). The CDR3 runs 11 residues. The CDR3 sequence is CSGTLNYGYTF. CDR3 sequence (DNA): TGCAGTGGGACTCTTAACTATGGCTACACCTTC.

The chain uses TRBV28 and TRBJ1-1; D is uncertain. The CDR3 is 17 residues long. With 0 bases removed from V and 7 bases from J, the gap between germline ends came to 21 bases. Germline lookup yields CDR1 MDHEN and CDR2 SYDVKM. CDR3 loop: CASSLWVGWQRSNEAFF. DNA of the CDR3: TGTGCCAGCAGTTTATGGGTGGGTTGGCAGCGCAGTAATGAAGCTTTCTTT.

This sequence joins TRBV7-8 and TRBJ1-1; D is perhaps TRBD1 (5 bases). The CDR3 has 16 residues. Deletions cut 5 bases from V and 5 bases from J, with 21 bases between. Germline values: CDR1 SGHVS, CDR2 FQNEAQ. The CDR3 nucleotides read TGTGCCAGCAGCCCCCGGAGGGGTGAGGGGTCGACTGAAGCTTTCTTT. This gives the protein CASSPRRGEGSTEAFF.

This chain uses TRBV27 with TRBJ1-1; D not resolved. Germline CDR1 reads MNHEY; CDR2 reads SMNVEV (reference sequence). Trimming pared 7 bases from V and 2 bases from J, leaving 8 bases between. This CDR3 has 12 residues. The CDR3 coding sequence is TGTGCCAGCAAACGTACCAACACTGAAGCTTTCTTT. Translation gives CASKRTNTEAFF.

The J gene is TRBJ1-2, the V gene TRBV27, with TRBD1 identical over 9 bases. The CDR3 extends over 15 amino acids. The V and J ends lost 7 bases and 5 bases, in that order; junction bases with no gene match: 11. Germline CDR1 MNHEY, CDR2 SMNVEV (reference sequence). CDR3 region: CASTLKSGQGYGYTF. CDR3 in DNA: TGTGCCAGCACCCTAAAAAGCGGACAGGGGTATGGCTACACCTTC.

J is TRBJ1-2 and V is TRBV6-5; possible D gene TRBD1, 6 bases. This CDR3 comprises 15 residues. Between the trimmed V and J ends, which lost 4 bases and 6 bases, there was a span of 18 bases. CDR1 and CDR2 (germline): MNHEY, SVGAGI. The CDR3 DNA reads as TGTGCCAGCAGTTCCCTTCCAGGGGAAGGAGATGGCTACACCTTC. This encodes CASSSLPGEGDGYTF.

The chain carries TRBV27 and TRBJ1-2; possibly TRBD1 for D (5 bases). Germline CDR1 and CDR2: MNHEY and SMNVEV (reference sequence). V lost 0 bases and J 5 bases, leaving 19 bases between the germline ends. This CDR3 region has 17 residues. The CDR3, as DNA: TGTGCCAGCAGTTTATCTCGGCGATTGGGGCAGAATTATGGCTACACCTTC. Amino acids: CASSLSRRLGQNYGYTF.

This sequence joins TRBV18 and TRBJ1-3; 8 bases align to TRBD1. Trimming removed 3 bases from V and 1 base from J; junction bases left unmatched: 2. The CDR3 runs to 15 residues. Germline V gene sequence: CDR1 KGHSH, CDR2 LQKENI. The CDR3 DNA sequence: TGTGCCAGCTCACCCCAGGGGGCTTCTGGAAACACCATATATTTT. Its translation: CASSPQGASGNTIYF.

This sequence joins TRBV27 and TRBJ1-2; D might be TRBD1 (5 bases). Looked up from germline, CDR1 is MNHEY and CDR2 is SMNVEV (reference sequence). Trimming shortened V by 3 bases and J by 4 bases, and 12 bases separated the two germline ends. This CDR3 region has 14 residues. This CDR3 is CASSFTVGGYGYTF. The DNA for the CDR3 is TGTGCCAGCAGTTTTACGGTTGGGGGCTATGGCTACACCTTC.

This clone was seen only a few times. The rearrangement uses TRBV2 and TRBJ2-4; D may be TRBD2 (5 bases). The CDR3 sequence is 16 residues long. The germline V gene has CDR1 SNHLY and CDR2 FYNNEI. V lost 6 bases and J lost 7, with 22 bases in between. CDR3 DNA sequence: TGTGCCAGCAGACGGCGTCTGAACATTGGGGAGAACATTCAGTACTTC. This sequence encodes CASRRRLNIGENIQYF.

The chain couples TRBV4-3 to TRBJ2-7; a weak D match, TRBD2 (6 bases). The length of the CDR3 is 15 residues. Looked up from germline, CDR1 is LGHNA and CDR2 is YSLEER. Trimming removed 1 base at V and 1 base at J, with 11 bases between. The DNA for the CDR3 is TGCGCCAGCAGCCAAGCTCCAGGGACTTCCTACGAGCAGTACTTC. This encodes CASSQAPGTSYEQYF.

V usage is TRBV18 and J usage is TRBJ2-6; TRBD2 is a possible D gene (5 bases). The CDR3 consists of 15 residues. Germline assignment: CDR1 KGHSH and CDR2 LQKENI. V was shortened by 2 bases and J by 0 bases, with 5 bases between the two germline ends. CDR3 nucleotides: TGTGCCAGCTCACCAGCGGGCTCTGGGGCCAACGTCCTGACTTTC. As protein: CASSPAGSGANVLTF.

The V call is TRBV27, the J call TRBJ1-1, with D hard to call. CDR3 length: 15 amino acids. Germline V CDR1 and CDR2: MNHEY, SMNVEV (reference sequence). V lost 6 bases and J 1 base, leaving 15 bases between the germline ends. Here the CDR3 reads CASSLSVNQNTEAFF. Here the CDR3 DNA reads TGTGCCAGCAGCTTAAGCGTGAATCAGAACACTGAAGCTTTCTTT.

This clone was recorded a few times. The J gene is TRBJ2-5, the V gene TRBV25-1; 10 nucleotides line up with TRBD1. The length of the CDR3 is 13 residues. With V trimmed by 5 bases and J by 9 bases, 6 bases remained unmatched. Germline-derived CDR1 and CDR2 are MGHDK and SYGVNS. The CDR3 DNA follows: TGTGCCAGCAGTCGTGGGGACAGGGGAGCCCAGTACTTC. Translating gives CASSRGDRGAQYF.

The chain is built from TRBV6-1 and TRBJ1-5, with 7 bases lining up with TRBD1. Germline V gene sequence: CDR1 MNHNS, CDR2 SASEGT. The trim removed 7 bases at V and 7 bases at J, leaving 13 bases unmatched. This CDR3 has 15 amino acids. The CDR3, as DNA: TGTGCCAGCACCGCCCCAGACAGGGCGGTGCAGCCCCAGCATTTT. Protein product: CASTAPDRAVQPQHF.